Each of the 23 T cell receptor beta chains below was sequenced from the same sample in a study of CD8+CD57+ T cells in acquired aplastic anemia (dated 2018 in TCRdb). Sequenced using an Illumina HiSeq 2000. Genomic DNA served as template for TCR beta VDJ combination and CDR3 sequence profiling. TCRdb itself trimmed the public reads at Q25 with fastp, ran MiXCR and retained productive beta chains. Each entry is one CDR3 protein sequence, shown with its most common DNA and genes. Here the sample has 200,000 to 250,000 distinct CDR3 sequences; 30% to 35% occur a single time. The ten largest clones take up 1% to 1.3% of the sample. The material sequenced was sorted CD4+, CD8+, or CD8+CD57+ T cells (not recorded which) from PBMCs. These receptors came from a human donor in good health, serving as a control.

This clonotype occurred a few times. V is TRBV24-1 and J is TRBJ1-1, with D maybe TRBD1 (6 bases). The V gene's germline CDR1 is KGHDR and CDR2 SFDVKD. V was pared by 3 bases and J by 8 bases, with 27 bases between. This CDR3 has 18 amino acids. CDR3 DNA: TGTGCCACCAGTGATAACTCCGCTTCGGGGGGCTGGGGAGGAGAAGCTTTCTTT. Translated: CATSDNSASGGWGGEAFF.

This clonotype was detected many times. This rearrangement joins TRBV11-2 to TRBJ1-6, with no clear D. CDR1 is SGHAT and CDR2 is FQNNGV in the germline V gene. V was cut by 1 base and J by 10 bases, with 17 bases left in between. The CDR3 consists of 16 residues. The CDR3 DNA sequence: TGTGCCAGCAGCTTAGGAGCTGGGCCGCGGGGATCACCCCTCCACTTT. This codes for CASSLGAGPRGSPLHF.

At least ten counts were recorded for this clonotype. The chain has TRBV2 and TRBJ2-3; perhaps TRBD1 as D (6 bases). Germline V gene data show CDR1 as SNHLY and CDR2 as FYNNEI. V lost 6 bases to trimming and J lost 2 bases, with 12 bases between them. The CDR3 contains 14 residues. Written as DNA, the CDR3 is TGTGCCAGCAGAGTGACAGGTTCCACAGATACGCAGTATTTT. Protein: CASRVTGSTDTQYF.

V gene TRBV2 combines with J gene TRBJ2-6; unclear D gene. The V end lost 7 bases, the J end lost 0 bases, and 13 bases lay between the germline ends. CDR1 and CDR2 (germline): SNHLY, FYNNEI. The CDR3 contains 16 residues. CDR3 sequence: CASKVRLNSGANVLTF. The CDR3 DNA is TGTGCCAGCAAGGTCAGACTGAACTCTGGGGCCAACGTCCTGACTTTC.

The genes are TRBV15 and TRBJ2-1, with unresolved D. Germline CDR1 LNHNV, CDR2 YYDKDF (reference sequence). The CDR3 extends over 18 amino acids. Trimming removed 0 bases at V and 0 bases at J, with 15 bases between. CDR3 DNA sequence: TGTGCCACCAGCAGAGATCTAGTCGGGTTAGGCTCCTACAATGAGCAGTTCTTC. Protein: CATSRDLVGLGSYNEQFF. Supplemented by reference TRBV15 and TRBJ2-1, the full variable domain reads DAMVIQNPRYQVTQFGKPVTLSCSQTLNHNVMYWYQQKSSQAPKLLFHYYDKDFNNEADTPDNFQSRRPNTSFCFLDIRSPGLGDTAMYLCATSRDLVGLGSYNEQFFGPGTRLTVL.

A note on this clonotype: A read error may be the cause here, since a much bigger clone is one base away. The chain links TRBV5-1 to TRBJ2-7; TRBD2 is a possible D gene (6 bases). The CDR3 runs to 14 residues. From germline, CDR1 is SGHRS and CDR2 YFSETQ. Between the trimmed V and J ends, which lost 2 bases and 3 bases, there was a span of 12 bases. This chain's CDR3 is CASSFGRGIYEQYF. In DNA form, the CDR3 reads TGCGCCAGCAGCTTTGGCCGGGGGATCTACGAGCAGTACTTC.

This clonotype was seen repeatedly, ten times or more. The CDR3 DNA follows: TGTGCCAGCAGCTTGACAGACTATGGCTACACCTTC. Translating it yields CASSLTDYGYTF. The V gene is TRBV7-6, the J gene TRBJ1-2, with a tentative D call TRBD1 (5 bases). Germline CDR1 reads SGHVS; CDR2 reads FNYEAQ. The germline V and J ends were trimmed by 3 bases and 3 bases, with 5 bases remaining between them. The CDR3 length is 12 residues.

J is TRBJ1-6 and V is TRBV24-1; 8 bases line up with TRBD1. V trimming: 4 bases; J trimming: 11 bases; junction bases outside the gene matches: 9. Germline V gene data show CDR1 as KGHDR and CDR2 as SFDVKD. This CDR3 contains 15 residues. The CDR3: CATSDPGTGWPPLHF. In DNA form, the CDR3 reads TGTGCCACCAGTGACCCCGGGACAGGTTGGCCACCCCTCCACTTT.

In its sample, this clonotype was seen many times. V is TRBV15 and J is TRBJ2-7; D is undetermined. The germline V and J ends were trimmed by 1 base and 3 bases, with 10 bases remaining between them. There are 14 residues in the CDR3. CDR1 and CDR2 from the germline V gene are LNHNV and YYDKDF (reference sequence). The CDR3, as DNA: TGTGCCACCAGCAGAGTTGGCAGAAACTACGAGCAGTACTTC. This translates into CATSRVGRNYEQYF.

This clonotype showed up just once. The rearrangement links TRBV19 to TRBJ1-5, with D perhaps TRBD1 (5 bases). Germline V gene lookup returns CDR1 LNHDA and CDR2 SQIVND (reference sequence). This CDR3 has 15 amino acids. Trimming left V 10 bases short and J 0 bases short, with 16 bases between. CDR3 DNA: TGTGCCACCTCAAGGGACGGAGATAGCAATCAGCCCCAGCATTTT. This sequence encodes CATSRDGDSNQPQHF.

CDR3 in DNA: TGTGCCACCAGCTCAACAGGGGGAAGTGGTCAGCCCCAGCATTTT. It is translated as CATSSTGGSGQPQHF. V and J are TRBV15 and TRBJ1-5, with TRBD1 identical over 8 bases. This CDR3 contains 15 residues. The ends lost 5 bases at V and 6 bases at J; junction bases unmatched: 9. Germline loops: CDR1 LNHNV, CDR2 YYDKDF (reference sequence).

The chain is built from TRBV2 and TRBJ1-1, with 10 bases identical to TRBD1. Looked up from germline, CDR1 is SNHLY and CDR2 is FYNNEI. This CDR3 is built from 12 residues. The junction had 4 bases not matched to a gene; V was cut back by 10 bases and J by 5 bases. The CDR3 spells CAKGQGTTEAFF. CDR3 in DNA: TGTGCCAAGGGACAGGGGACTACTGAAGCTTTCTTT.

This clonotype was observed many times. The genes are TRBV7-9 and TRBJ2-1, with 8 bases identical to TRBD2. CDR3 length: 14 residues. Losses at the gene ends were 3 bases for V and 9 bases for J; bases not matched to a gene: 7. Germline V gives CDR1 SEHNR, CDR2 FQNEAQ (reference sequence). The CDR3 reads CASSFSPAGVEQFF. CDR3 DNA sequence: TGTGCCAGCAGCTTTAGTCCAGCGGGAGTTGAGCAGTTCTTC.

Comment on this clonotype: A much larger clone differs from this one at a single base, so this may be a read error. The chain joins TRBV19 to TRBJ2-7; D unclear. Germline V CDR1 and CDR2: LNHDA, SQIVND (reference sequence). CDR3 length: 16 amino acids. CDR3 in amino acids: CASSMRGGPQTSERYF. The CDR3 DNA follows: TGTGCCAGTAGTATGAGAGGCGGACCGCAAACCTCCGAGCGGTACTTC.

This clonotype was seen repeatedly, ten times or more. The gene calls are TRBV7-9 and TRBJ2-5, with 9 bases aligning to TRBD1. Trimming at V came to 5 bases and at J to 4 bases, leaving 8 bases not matched to a gene. The CDR3 length is 15 residues. The germline gives CDR1 SEHNR, CDR2 FQNEAQ (reference sequence). The chain's CDR3 is CASSLGQGHPETQYF. The CDR3 nucleotides are TGTGCCAGCAGCCTGGGACAGGGCCACCCAGAGACCCAGTACTTC.

This clonotype was picked up many times. The rearrangement links TRBV6-1 to TRBJ2-6; D not resolved. The germline V and J ends were trimmed by 5 bases and 0 bases, with 5 bases remaining between them. Germline-derived CDR1 and CDR2 are MNHNS and SASEGT. The CDR3 is 14 residues long. The CDR3 loop is CASSLSSGANVLTF. In DNA form, the CDR3 reads TGTGCCAGCAGTCTCAGCTCTGGGGCCAACGTCCTGACTTTC.

This clonotype appeared a few times. The rearrangement links TRBV11-2 to TRBJ2-2; 8 nucleotides agree with TRBD2. Germline loops: CDR1 SGHAT, CDR2 FQNNGV. This CDR3 contains 19 residues. Germline trimming cut 5 bases from V and 5 bases from J; bases unmatched to any gene: 19. DNA for the CDR3: TGTGCCAGCAGCCTTCAAGCATATAGCGGGGCGAAATGGACCGGGGAGCTGTTTTTT. Translating gives CASSLQAYSGAKWTGELFF.

The chain recombines TRBV4-1 with TRBJ1-5; D unresolved. Trimming took off 4 bases at V and 0 bases at J, with 13 bases between the two ends. This CDR3 has 16 residues. The germline CDR1 and CDR2 sequences are MGHRA and YSYEKL. The CDR3 DNA sequence: TGCGCCAGCAGCCTTTCGGACGGGAATAGCAATCAGCCCCAGCATTTT. It specifies CASSLSDGNSNQPQHF.

This clonotype was observed a few times. The chain carries TRBV5-1 and TRBJ2-7; TRBD2 agrees at 13 bases. The CDR3 runs to 16 residues. V shed 3 bases, J shed 1 base, and the junction held 4 bases outside the gene matches. Per germline, CDR1 SGHRS and CDR2 YFSETQ. The CDR3 coding sequence is TGCGCCAGCAGCTCTCAGACTAGCGGGGGGTCCTACGAGCAGTACTTC. Its translation is CASSSQTSGGSYEQYF.

This clonotype turned up a few times. This chain joins TRBV5-1 and TRBJ1-5; 11 bases agree with TRBD1. V dropped 4 bases and J dropped 0; count of bases not matched to a gene: 3. Germline assignment: CDR1 SGHRS and CDR2 YFSETQ. This CDR3 region has 16 residues. The CDR3 nucleotides read TGCGCCAGCAGCACCGGGACAGGGGGTAGCAATCAGCCCCAGCATTTT. Its translation is CASSTGTGGSNQPQHF.

With respect to this clonotype: In this CDR3 the conserved last residue, phenylalanine or tryptophan, is missing, so a read error is likely. Written as DNA, the CDR3 is TGCAGTGCTAGAGAATTTTTTAATCAGCCCCAGCATCTT. This translates into CSAREFFNQPQHL. The rearrangement joins TRBV20-1 to TRBJ1-5; D gene ambiguous. Trimming took off 0 bases at V and 4 bases at J, with 7 bases between the two ends. Germline CDR1 DFQATT, CDR2 SNEGSKA (reference sequence). The CDR3 has 13 amino acids.

This clonotype was seen repeatedly, ten times or more. The junction does not match germline at one end; this may be a read error. The chain employs TRBV14 and TRBJ1-3; no firm D call. CDR3 length equals 14 residues. Germline lookup yields CDR1 SGHDN and CDR2 FVKESK. CDR3 coding DNA: TGTGCCAGCACCCAAAGTTGGGGAGAGGGCACCATATATTTT. Encoded protein: CASTQSWGEGTIYF. Complete variable domain (other parts from reference TRBV14 and TRBJ1-3): EAGVTQFPSHSVIEKGQTVTLRCDPISGHDNLYWYRRVMGKEIKFLLHFVKESKQDESGMPNNRFLAERTGGTYSTLKVQPAELEDSGVYFCASTQSWGEGTIYFGEGSWLTVV.

This clonotype was picked up many times. V is TRBV10-3 and J is TRBJ2-1, with 15 bases lining up with TRBD2. V shed 5 bases, J shed 7 bases, and the junction held 6 bases outside the gene matches. Germline CDR1 is ENHRY and CDR2 is SYGVKD. The CDR3 totals 16 residues. CDR3 residues: CAISTRTSGGDNEQFF. The CDR3 DNA reads as TGTGCCATCAGTACCCGGACTAGCGGGGGGGATAATGAGCAGTTCTTC.